This T cell receptor beta chain was found in a study of OX40 agonist ivuxolimab in advanced cancers. Germline CDR1 is MDHEN and CDR2 is SYDVKM. V lost 9 bases and J lost 5, with 19 bases in between. The CDR3 has 14 amino acids. TCRdb's table, derived via immunoSEQ multiplex PCR, lists solely in-frame clones and lacks some. The sample carries more than 100,000 clones, just over 90% recorded once. The chain is built from TRBV28 and TRBJ1-1; no clear D. Sequences were derived from CD4+ or CD8+ T cells sorted from blood, sampled in a trial of the OX40 agonist ivuxolimab. This receptor was taken from an adult with an advanced solid tumor such as melanoma, head and neck, liver or kidney cancer. The CDR3 is CASGNPAVGTEAFF. CDR3 in DNA: TGTGCCAGTGGGAACCCGGCGGTGGGGACTGAAGCTTTCTTT. Complete variable domain (other parts from reference TRBV28 and TRBJ1-1): DVKVTQSSRYLVKRTGEKVFLECVQDMDHENMFWYRQDPGLGLRLIYFSYDVKMKEKGDIPEGYSVSREKKERFSLILESASTNQTSMYLCASGNPAVGTEAFFGQGTRLTVV.